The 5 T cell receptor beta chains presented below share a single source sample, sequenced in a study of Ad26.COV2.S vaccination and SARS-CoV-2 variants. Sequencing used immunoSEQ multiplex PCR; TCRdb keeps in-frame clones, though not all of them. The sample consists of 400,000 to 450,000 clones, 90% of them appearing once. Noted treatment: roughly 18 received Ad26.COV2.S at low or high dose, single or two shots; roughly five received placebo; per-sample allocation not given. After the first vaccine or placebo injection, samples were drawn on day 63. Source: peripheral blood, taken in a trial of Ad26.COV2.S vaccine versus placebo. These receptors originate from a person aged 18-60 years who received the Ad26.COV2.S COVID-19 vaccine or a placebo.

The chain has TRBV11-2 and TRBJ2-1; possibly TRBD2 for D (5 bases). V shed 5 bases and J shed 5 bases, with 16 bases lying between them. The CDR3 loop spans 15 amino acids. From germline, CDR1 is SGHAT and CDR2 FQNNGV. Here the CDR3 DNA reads TGTGCCAGCAGCCTTCGACTATCCGCCGACAATGAGCAGTTCTTC. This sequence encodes CASSLRLSADNEQFF.

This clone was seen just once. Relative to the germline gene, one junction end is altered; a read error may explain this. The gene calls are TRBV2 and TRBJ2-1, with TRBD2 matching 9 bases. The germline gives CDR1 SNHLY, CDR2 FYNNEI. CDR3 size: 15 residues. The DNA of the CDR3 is TGTGCCAGCAGTAAAGCGGGAGGCCCGTACAATGAGCAGTTCTTC. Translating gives CASSKAGGPYNEQFF.

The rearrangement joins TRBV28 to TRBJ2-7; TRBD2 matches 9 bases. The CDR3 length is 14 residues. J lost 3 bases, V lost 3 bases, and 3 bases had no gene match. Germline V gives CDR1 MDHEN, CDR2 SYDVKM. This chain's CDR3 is CASSLAGGHYEQYF. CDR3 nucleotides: TGTGCCAGCAGTTTGGCGGGGGGGCACTACGAGCAGTACTTC.

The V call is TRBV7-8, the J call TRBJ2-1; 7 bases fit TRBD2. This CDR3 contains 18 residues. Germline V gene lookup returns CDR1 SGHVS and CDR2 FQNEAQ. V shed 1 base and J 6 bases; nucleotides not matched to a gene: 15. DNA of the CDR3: TGTGCCAGCAGCTTAGTACCACGAGGACTAGGTTTCGGCAATGAGCAGTTCTTC. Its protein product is CASSLVPRGLGFGNEQFF.

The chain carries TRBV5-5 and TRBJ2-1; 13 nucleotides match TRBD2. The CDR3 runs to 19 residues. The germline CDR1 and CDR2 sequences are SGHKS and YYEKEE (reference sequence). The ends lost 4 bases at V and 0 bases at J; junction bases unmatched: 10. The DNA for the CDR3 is TGTGCCAGCAGCATCCGGACTAGCGGGAGACCCCTCTCCTACAATGAGCAGTTCTTC. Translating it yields CASSIRTSGRPLSYNEQFF.